This T cell receptor beta chain was sequenced in a study of blood T cell repertoires in COVID-19. At the level of the study: The study drew acute and convalescent COVID-19 samples from the United States, Italy and Spain.

How the authors handled the data: Scientists estimated how many nucleated cells there were by amplifying reference gene primers. TCRdb keeps only in-frame clones here, not all; method: immunoSEQ multiplex PCR. That table gives V, J and clone size, and the DNA gave D and trimming. The sample records 470,000 or so clones, 80% to 90% being singletons. Trimming stripped 6 bases from V and 8 bases from J, with 11 bases between. CDR1 and CDR2 from the germline V gene are DFQATT and SNEGSKA (reference sequence). The CDR3 runs 11 residues. What was sequenced was peripheral blood. The chain employs TRBV20-1 and TRBJ2-1, with D uncertain. The sequence was collected from a human donor in a cohort sampled during active COVID-19. The CDR3 DNA is TGCAGTGCGGGCTATACGGATGAGCAGTTCTTC. Translated: CSAGYTDEQFF.